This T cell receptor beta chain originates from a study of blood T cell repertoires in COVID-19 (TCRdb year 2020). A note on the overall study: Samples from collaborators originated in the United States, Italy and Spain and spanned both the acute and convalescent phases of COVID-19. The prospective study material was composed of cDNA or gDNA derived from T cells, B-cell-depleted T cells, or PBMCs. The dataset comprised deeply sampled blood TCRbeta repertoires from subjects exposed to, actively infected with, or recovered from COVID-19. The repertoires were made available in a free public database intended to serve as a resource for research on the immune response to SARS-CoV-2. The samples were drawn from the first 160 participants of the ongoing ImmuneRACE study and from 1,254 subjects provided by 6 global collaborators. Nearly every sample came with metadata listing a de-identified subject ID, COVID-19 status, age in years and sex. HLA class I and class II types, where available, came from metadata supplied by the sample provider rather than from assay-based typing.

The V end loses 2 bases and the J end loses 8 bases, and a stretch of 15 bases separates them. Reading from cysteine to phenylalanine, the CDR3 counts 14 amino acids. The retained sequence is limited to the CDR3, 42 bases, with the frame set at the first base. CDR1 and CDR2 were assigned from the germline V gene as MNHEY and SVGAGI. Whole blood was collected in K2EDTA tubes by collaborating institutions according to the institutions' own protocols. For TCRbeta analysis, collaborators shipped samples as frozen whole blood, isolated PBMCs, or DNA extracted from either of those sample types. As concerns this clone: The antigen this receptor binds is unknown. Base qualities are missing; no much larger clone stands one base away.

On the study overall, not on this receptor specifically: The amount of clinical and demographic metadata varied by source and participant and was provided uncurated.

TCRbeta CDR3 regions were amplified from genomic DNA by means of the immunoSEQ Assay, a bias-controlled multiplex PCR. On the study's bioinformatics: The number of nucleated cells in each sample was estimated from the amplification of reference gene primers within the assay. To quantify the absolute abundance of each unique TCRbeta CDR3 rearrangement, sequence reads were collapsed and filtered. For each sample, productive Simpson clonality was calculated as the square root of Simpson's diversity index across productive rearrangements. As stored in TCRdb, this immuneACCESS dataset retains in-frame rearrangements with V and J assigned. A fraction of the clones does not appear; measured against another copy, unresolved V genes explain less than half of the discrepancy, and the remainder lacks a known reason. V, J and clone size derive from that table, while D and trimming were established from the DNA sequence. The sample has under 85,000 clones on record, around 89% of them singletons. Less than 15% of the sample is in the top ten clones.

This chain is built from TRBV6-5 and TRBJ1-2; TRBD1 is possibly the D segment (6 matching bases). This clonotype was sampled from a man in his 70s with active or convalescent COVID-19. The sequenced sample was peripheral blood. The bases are TGTGCCAGCAGTTACCGAAACAGGGCGGAAGGCTACACCTTC. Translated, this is CASSYRNRAEGYTF.